This section outlines one T cell receptor beta chain sequence together with its context. This record comes from a study of blood T cell repertoires in COVID-19. Study information: The United States, Italy and Spain supplied acute and convalescent COVID-19 samples. The analysed material was cDNA or gDNA that came from T cells, B-cell-depleted T cells, or PBMCs.

CDR1 is SGDLS and CDR2 is YYNGEE in the germline V gene. The CDR3 sequence is 16 residues long. The V segment lost 4 bases and the J segment 5 bases; nucleotides outside the gene matches: 13. Original processing notes: Reference gene primer amplification gave nucleated cell count estimates. Generated by immunoSEQ multiplex PCR, the TCRdb table keeps only in-frame clones and is missing some. The DNA gave D and trimming, while V, J and clone size come from that table. The sample carries 110,000 or so clones, just under 90% recorded once. The sequence was obtained from a woman aged 50 to 60 with acute or convalescent COVID-19. What was sequenced was peripheral blood. The rearrangement links TRBV9 to TRBJ2-3; 7 bases are a match to TRBD1. The CDR3 reads CASSPTGRGSLDTQYF. Here the CDR3 DNA reads TGTGCCAGCAGCCCCACCGGCAGGGGGTCTTTAGATACGCAGTATTTT.